These 28 T cell receptor beta chains originate from one sample sequenced in a study of CD8 T cells in ankylosing spondylitis. TCRdb processed the 5' RACE reads anew with MiXCR; each CDR3 protein has one entry. In the table there are around 90,000 distinct CDR3 sequences, more than 25% of which are singletons. Material: blood, either unsorted or a sorted T cell fraction (not recorded which). The receptors derive from a male donor with ankylosing spondylitis or in good health (not recorded which).

This clonotype was detected many times. This chain uses TRBV29-1 with TRBJ2-3; weak D call: TRBD2 (5 bases). V was cut by 7 bases and J by 5 bases, with 16 bases left in between. CDR1 SQVTM and CDR2 ANQGSEA come from the germline V gene. This CDR3 comprises 13 residues. CDR3 region: CSAGGQAVDTQYF. In nucleotides, the CDR3 is TGCAGCGCCGGCGGGCAGGCCGTAGATACGCAGTATTTT.

This clonotype appeared a few times. The genes are TRBV5-1 and TRBJ2-1; 11 bases match TRBD2. The CDR3 is made up of 15 amino acids. Trimming cost V 2 bases and J 9 bases; bases outside gene matches: 7. The germline gives CDR1 SGHRS, CDR2 YFSETQ. This CDR3 is CASSFGSGRASEQFF. The DNA of the CDR3 is TGCGCCAGCAGCTTCGGTAGCGGGAGGGCAAGTGAGCAGTTCTTC.

The V gene is TRBV12-3 or TRBV12-4, the J gene TRBJ1-2; 7 bases are a match to TRBD1. The CDR3 totals 16 residues. Trimming removed 6 bases from V and 6 bases from J; junction bases left unmatched: 16. DNA of the CDR3: TGTGCCAGCAGAAGCTCGGTGGCCGACAGGGTTCATGGCTACACCTTC. Residues: CASRSSVADRVHGYTF.

In its sample, this clonotype is medium-sized. The chain uses TRBV27 and TRBJ1-6, with D maybe TRBD1 (5 bases). Trimming shortened V by 5 bases and J by 9 bases, and 14 bases separated the two germline ends. Germline-derived CDR1 and CDR2 are MNHEY and SMNVEV (reference sequence). The CDR3 runs to 14 residues. The CDR3 spells CASSGRDGGSPLHF. The CDR3 DNA sequence: TGTGCCAGCAGTGGCCGGGACGGGGGTTCACCCCTCCACTTT.

This rearrangement joins TRBV5-4 to TRBJ1-2; perhaps TRBD1 as D (6 bases). Trimming cost V 2 bases and J 7 bases, with 12 bases left between them. This CDR3 is built from 13 residues. The germline V gene encodes CDR1 SGHNT and CDR2 YYREEE (reference sequence). In DNA form, the CDR3 reads TGTGCCAGCAGCTTCATGGGGGCACGTGGCTACACCTTC. Translation: CASSFMGARGYTF.

The V gene is TRBV7-9, the J gene TRBJ2-1; TRBD2 aligns across 10 bases. Trimming at V came to 5 bases and at J to 8 bases, leaving 12 bases not matched to a gene. CDR1 is SEHNR, CDR2 FQNEAQ, per germline (reference sequence). This CDR3 is built from 16 residues. The CDR3 DNA follows: TGTGCCAGCAGCAACGGCCTAGCGGGAGTAGGTGATGAGCAGTTCTTC. It yields the protein CASSNGLAGVGDEQFF.

The rearrangement uses TRBV29-1 and TRBJ1-1, with 7 bases aligning to TRBD1. Germline V lookup: CDR1 SQVTM, CDR2 ANQGSEA. The trim removed 8 bases at V and 1 base at J, leaving 10 bases unmatched. The CDR3 has 14 amino acids. This CDR3 reads CSFMRGGPNTEAFF. The CDR3 DNA follows: TGCAGCTTCATGAGAGGGGGCCCGAACACTGAAGCTTTCTTT.

J is TRBJ2-1 and V is TRBV27; 10 bases agree with TRBD2. The CDR3 runs 15 residues. Germline lookup yields CDR1 MNHEY and CDR2 SMNVEV (reference sequence). Trimming took 3 bases from V and 10 from J; bases not matched to a gene: 9. The DNA of the CDR3 is TGTGCCAGCAGTTTGATAGGACTAGCGGTTTCGGAGCAGTTCTTC. Its translation: CASSLIGLAVSEQFF.

The V call is TRBV7-9, the J call TRBJ1-6; 7 nucleotides align to TRBD1. The germline CDR1 and CDR2 sequences are SEHNR and FQNEAQ (reference sequence). V lost 5 bases and J lost 10; bases outside the gene matches: 2. CDR3 length equals 12 residues. CDR3 DNA sequence: TGTGCCAGCAGCCAGGGGGACTCACCCCTCCACTTT. Amino acids: CASSQGDSPLHF.

J is TRBJ2-5 and V is TRBV3-1; D gene unclear. There are 14 residues in the CDR3. Looked up from germline, CDR1 is LGHDT and CDR2 is YNNKEL (reference sequence). The ends were cut back, 1 base at V and 4 bases at J, with 10 bases in the middle. The CDR3 region has the DNA TGTGCCAGCAGCCAAGTCGCAACTTTAGAGACCCAGTACTTC. Translated: CASSQVATLETQYF.

The rearrangement uses TRBV4-2 and TRBJ1-5; D perhaps matches TRBD1 (6 bases). The CDR3 is 16 amino acids. V dropped 3 bases and J dropped 2 bases, with 14 bases sitting between them. Germline CDR1 and CDR2: LGHNA and YNFKEQ. The CDR3 here is CASSQGAGMGNQPQHF. The CDR3 DNA sequence: TGTGCCAGCAGCCAGGGGGCAGGGATGGGCAATCAGCCCCAGCATTTT.

CDR3 residues: CASSQRGGLAGSSSYNEQFF. Written as DNA, the CDR3 is TGTGCCAGCAGCCAAAGAGGGGGACTAGCGGGGTCGAGCTCCTACAATGAGCAGTTCTTC. The V gene is TRBV2, the J gene TRBJ2-1; 13 bases line up with TRBD2. The CDR3 totals 20 residues. Germline CDR1 reads SNHLY; CDR2 reads FYNNEI. With V trimmed by 6 bases and J by 0 bases, 14 bases remained unmatched.

The chain recombines TRBV20-1 with TRBJ1-3; 7 positions match TRBD1. This CDR3 has 13 amino acids. Trimming removed 5 bases from V and 0 bases from J; junction bases left unmatched: 1. The germline V gene encodes CDR1 DFQATT and CDR2 SNEGSKA (reference sequence). The CDR3: CSAEGASGNTIYF. The CDR3, as DNA: TGCAGTGCTGAGGGGGCCTCTGGAAACACCATATATTTT.

The genes are TRBV5-6 and TRBJ1-6; no firm D call. Per the germline V gene, CDR1 is SGHDT and CDR2 is YYEEEE. The CDR3 is made up of 13 amino acids. Trimming left V 5 bases short and J 10 bases short, with 13 bases between. The CDR3 DNA sequence: TGTGCCAGCAGGTCAATTGGGGTATCACCCCTCCACTTT. Encoded protein: CASRSIGVSPLHF.

This clonotype was observed a handful of times. The chain has TRBV5-1 and TRBJ1-6; a possible D gene is TRBD1 (5 bases). Germline CDR1 is SGHRS and CDR2 is YFSETQ. Trimming shortened V by 0 bases and J by 9 bases, and 13 bases separated the two germline ends. The CDR3 covers 15 residues. The CDR3 spells CASSLAGGVGSPLHF. CDR3 bases: TGCGCCAGCAGCTTGGCGGGGGGGGTCGGTTCACCCCTCCACTTT.

The count of this clonotype is one. DNA of the CDR3: TGTGCCAGCAGTGCTTTTAGTGAGCAGTTCTTC. Amino acid sequence: CASSAFSEQFF. The chain combines TRBV2 with TRBJ2-1; the D is unclear. The CDR3 consists of 11 residues. Germline loops: CDR1 SNHLY, CDR2 FYNNEI. V lost 4 bases and J lost 9, with 7 bases in between. The whole variable domain, filled in from reference TRBV2 and TRBJ2-1, reads EPEVTQTPSHQVTQMGQEVILRCVPISNHLYFYWYRQILGQKVEFLVSFYNNEISEKSEIFDDQFSVERPDGSNFTLKIRSTKLEDSAMYFCASSAFSEQFFGPGTRLTVL.

This clonotype was counted only a few times. The chain uses TRBV30 and TRBJ2-7, with TRBD2 identical over 11 bases. Germline CDR1 is GTSNPN and CDR2 is SVGIG (reference sequence). The trim removed 3 bases at V and 4 bases at J, leaving 8 bases unmatched. The CDR3 runs 15 residues. The CDR3 DNA is TGTGCCTGGAGGGCCCTAGCGGGAGGTGGGTACGAGCAGTACTTC. Protein sequence: CAWRALAGGGYEQYF.

The chain combines TRBV7-2 with TRBJ1-2, with D perhaps matching TRBD1 (5 bases). This CDR3 is built from 17 residues. Per the germline V gene, CDR1 is SGHTA and CDR2 is FQGNSA. V was cut by 6 bases and J by 0 bases, with 20 bases left in between. The CDR3 region is CASRMGVSGGTNYGYTF. CDR3 sequence (DNA): TGTGCCAGCAGAATGGGGGTTTCGGGGGGTACTAACTATGGCTACACCTTC.

To note about this clonotype: The junction differs from germline at one of its ends, possibly a read error. The chain is built from TRBV10-3 and TRBJ2-2; D perhaps matches TRBD1 (5 bases). The V gene's germline CDR1 is ENHRY and CDR2 SYGVKD. The CDR3 covers 15 residues. Written as DNA, the CDR3 is TGTGCCCTCAGGGAAGATACAGGAAACACCGGGGAGCTGTTTTTT. Protein product: CALREDTGNTGELFF.

This clonotype was seen a handful of times. This sequence joins TRBV15 and TRBJ1-5; perhaps TRBD1 as D (5 bases). Trimming pared 0 bases from V and 2 bases from J, leaving 11 bases between. Germline V gives CDR1 LNHNV, CDR2 YYDKDF (reference sequence). The CDR3 is made up of 16 amino acids. CDR3: CATSRDLGVRNQPQHF. The CDR3 DNA reads TGTGCCACCAGCAGAGATTTAGGGGTCCGCAATCAGCCCCAGCATTTT.

V is TRBV20-1 and J is TRBJ2-7, with D possibly matching TRBD1 (5 bases). The CDR3 covers 14 residues. V was clipped by 3 bases and J by 6 bases, with 18 bases between them. Germline V gives CDR1 DFQATT, CDR2 SNEGSKA (reference sequence). The CDR3 nucleotides are TGCAGTGCTAGCCCAGGGTTAGGGCACAGCGAGCAGTACTTC. Its translation: CSASPGLGHSEQYF.

This chain uses TRBV7-8 with TRBJ2-5; TRBD2 agrees at 12 bases. CDR3 size: 16 residues. Germline V CDR1 and CDR2: SGHVS, FQNEAQ. Losses at the gene ends were 7 bases for V and 5 bases for J; bases not matched to a gene: 11. CDR3 DNA sequence: TGTGCCAGCACCAGGACTAGCGGGGAGAGGAAGGAGACCCAGTACTTC. Translated, it gives CASTRTSGERKETQYF.

This clonotype was counted many times. This chain links TRBV20-1 with TRBJ2-7, with 7 nucleotides matching TRBD1. The V gene end was trimmed by 0 bases and the J gene end by 6 bases; junction bases not matched to a gene: 8. This CDR3 region has 14 residues. Germline CDR1 DFQATT, CDR2 SNEGSKA (reference sequence). The CDR3 reads CSARDSRDRLEQYF. CDR3 DNA: TGCAGTGCTAGAGATAGTCGGGACAGACTCGAGCAGTACTTC.

This clonotype was seen only a few times. The V call is TRBV6-1, the J call TRBJ1-1, with 11 bases lining up with TRBD1. V gave up 6 bases and J gave up 2 bases; unmatched junction bases: 2. The CDR3 is 14 residues long. Per the germline V gene, CDR1 is MNHNS and CDR2 is SASEGT. The CDR3, as DNA: TGTGCCAGCAGGGACAGGGGGCCCAACACTGAAGCTTTCTTT. This sequence encodes CASRDRGPNTEAFF.

The V call is TRBV20-1, the J call TRBJ2-2; D perhaps matches TRBD1 (5 bases). Per the germline V gene, CDR1 is DFQATT and CDR2 is SNEGSKA (reference sequence). This CDR3 spans 18 amino acids. V lost 1 base and J 0 bases, leaving 18 bases between the germline ends. CDR3 loop: CSARGAGGARANTGELFF. DNA of the CDR3: TGCAGTGCTAGAGGAGCCGGTGGGGCCAGAGCGAACACCGGGGAGCTGTTTTTT.

This chain connects TRBV29-1 to TRBJ2-5; no firm D call. CDR3 length: 14 amino acids. Trimming removed 5 bases from V and 1 base from J, with 14 bases in between. Per the germline V gene, CDR1 is SQVTM and CDR2 is ANQGSEA. The chain's CDR3 is CSVQNGKIQETQYF. CDR3 coding DNA: TGCAGCGTTCAAAACGGCAAGATCCAAGAGACCCAGTACTTC.

The chain links TRBV7-2 to TRBJ2-1; the match to TRBD2 covers 10 bases. The CDR3 contains 16 residues. V shed 0 bases, J shed 1 base, and the junction held 0 bases outside the gene matches. CDR1 is SGHTA, CDR2 FQGNSA, per germline. CDR3 sequence: CASSLASGRSYNEQFF. The DNA for the CDR3 is TGTGCCAGCAGCTTAGCTAGCGGGAGGTCCTACAATGAGCAGTTCTTC.

The chain links TRBV27 to TRBJ2-1; 16 nucleotides align to TRBD2. Germline values: CDR1 MNHEY, CDR2 SMNVEV (reference sequence). Trimming at V came to 7 bases and at J to 8 bases, leaving 5 bases not matched to a gene. The CDR3 length is 15 residues. The CDR3 region has the DNA TGTGCCAGCACAGGGGGACTAGCGGGGGGGGATGAGCAGTTCTTC. It codes for CASTGGLAGGDEQFF.